The TCR beta chain described here comes from a study of blood T cell repertoires in COVID-19. Study overall: Specimens from acute and convalescent COVID-19 originated in the United States, Italy and Spain.

Germline lookup yields CDR1 SGHTA and CDR2 FQGNSA. V dropped 1 base and J dropped 0 bases, with 5 bases sitting between them. CDR3 length: 14 residues. As for this clone: In the same sample, other DNA sequences code for this CDR3.

Profiling relied on immunoSEQ multiplex PCR, and the TCRdb table lists in-frame clones only, not all of them. The repertoire consists of over 85,000 clones, with roughly four fifths occurring once and the leading ten covering approximately 15%. The chain carries TRBV7-2 and TRBJ2-3; unclear D gene. This TCR was sampled from a woman in her fifties or sixties with acute or convalescent COVID-19. Sequenced sample: peripheral blood. CDR3 nucleotides: TGTGCCAGCAGCTTAGGACTGAGCACAGATACGCAGTATTTT. Residues: CASSLGLSTDTQYF. Supplemented by reference TRBV7-2 and TRBJ2-3, the full variable domain reads GAGVSQSPSNKVTEKGKDVELRCDPISGHTALYWYRQSLGQGLEFLIYFQGNSAPDKSGLPSDRFSAERTGGSVSTLTIQRTQQEDSAVYLCASSLGLSTDTQYFGPGTRLTVL.